These T cell receptor beta chains were read from a single sample in a study of T cells in Graves' hyperthyroidism and ophthalmopathy. Each CDR3 protein is one row after TCRdb ran MiXCR on the multiplex PCR reads. This table has about 350,000 distinct CDR3 sequences, over 15% appearing once. The sequencing sample was made of blood. These receptors originate from a woman in her forties with Graves' ophthalmopathy. Each CDR3 is given without its conserved first and last residue. Part of the rows lack a size; the others show once, few, many or a class for expanded clones.

j_call clone_size v_call cdr3_aa
TRBJ1-5 many TRBV2 ASNQGQYSNQPQH
TRBJ1-1 many TRBV6-2/TRBV6-3 ASSPQGITEAF
TRBJ2-7 many TRBV7-9 ASSFDRDYEQY
TRBJ1-1 many TRBV6-1 ASSEEGREGTEAF
TRBJ2-7 - TRBV6-5 ASSLGQEGTYEQY
TRBJ2-7 many TRBV27 ASSTGPAQSAEQY
TRBJ2-7 many TRBV29-1 SVGDRPYEQY
TRBJ1-2 many TRBV25-1 ASSEFPDREGGYT
TRBJ1-2 many TRBV5-1 ASSSESYGYT
TRBJ2-5 - TRBV6-1 ASSRRLAGGLETQY
TRBJ2-7 many TRBV28 ASSLPGQREYEQY
TRBJ2-7 - TRBV9 ASSVGSGLFYEQY
TRBJ2-2 many TRBV11-2 ASSLDGRNTGELF
TRBJ2-7 many TRBV20-1 SAESGEAYEQY
TRBJ2-2 many TRBV12-3/TRBV12-4 ASTRTSGYTGELF
TRBJ1-2 many TRBV19 ASTPIPGRGTNGYT
TRBJ1-1 many TRBV5-1 ASKEGANTEAF
TRBJ1-1 many TRBV2 ASTAHGMNTEAF
TRBJ1-2 many TRBV3-1 ASSQGEWLVGYT
TRBJ1-2 - TRBV5-8 ASSLRGTSYGYN
TRBJ2-7 many TRBV4-3 ASSQLTGGSEQY
TRBJ2-2 many TRBV20-1 SATRQGAGGELF
TRBJ2-4 many TRBV6-5 ASSSATGERNIQY
TRBJ2-7 - TRBV20-1 SVEATYEQY
TRBJ2-7 once TRBV11-2 ASSQPEGSYEQY
TRBJ2-7 many TRBV12-3/TRBV12-4 ASSNRYEQY
TRBJ1-2 many TRBV5-1 ASSPEGYGYT
TRBJ2-5 many TRBV7-2 ASSLAGVAGQETQY
TRBJ1-5 few TRBV7-8 ASSPVRFLVVNQPQH
TRBJ2-7 few TRBV28 ASSLSGRDYEQY
TRBJ2-2 - TRBV29-1 SAGGSRVYNTGELF
TRBJ1-1 many TRBV7-2 ASSAGQGNTEAL
TRBJ1-3 many TRBV11-1 ASSLNLDALMGRNTIY
TRBJ1-1 many TRBV28 ASSHRQLNTEAF
TRBJ1-2 few TRBV6-1 ASSPGQSYGYT